This TCR beta chain was observed in a study of post-analysis software for immune sequencing data. Looking at the study overall: Relapsing-remitting, secondary progressive and progressive-relapsing forms made up the multiple sclerosis disease courses.

Study-wide results and caveats: Relative to controls, patients had about 5 TRBV segments at higher frequency, with TRBV5-6, TRBV5-1 and TRBV20-1 among these. Multiple sclerosis patients showed significantly lower normalized Chao1 diversity than controls did. Strong co-clustering by F measure was seen for same-batch samples.

Included in the TCR beta cDNA libraries were unique molecular identifiers. Each sample of about 0.9 to 10 million input T cells yielded roughly 500,000 cDNA molecules, so each molecule approximated one T cell. In TCRdb, the PCR reads were re-called with MiXCR into one record per CDR3 protein. The data show some 240,000 distinct CDR3 sequences, roughly a third seen once. The V segment lost 0 bases and the J segment 3 bases; nucleotides outside the gene matches: 1. The CDR3 has 15 residues. Germline V CDR1 and CDR2: ENHRY, SYGVKD. This clonotype occurred many times. Its specificity is unknown. This receptor was obtained from a girl aged 10 to 17 with multiple sclerosis. The chain couples TRBV10-3 to TRBJ2-5; 10 positions match TRBD1. Sequencing used blood. The CDR3 DNA sequence: TGTGCCATCAGTGAGTCTGGGACAGGGGAAGAGACCCAGTACTTC. Protein sequence: CAISESGTGEETQYF.